This section outlines one T cell receptor beta chain sequence together with its context. Its specificity is not known. V lost 6 bases, J lost 1 base, and 3 bases lay in between. The CDR3 is made up of 11 amino acids. The data were produced by immunoSEQ multiplex PCR, yet TCRdb's version contains in-frame clones alone and is incomplete. The sample carries 86,000 or so clones, about nine tenths recorded once. The data originate from a study of T cell responses to AZD1222 COVID-19 vaccine. Study outcomes and limitations: Clonal diversity was possibly underestimated, and white British individuals and females predominated among donors.

This sequence joins TRBV12-3 or TRBV12-4 and TRBJ1-1, with D unclear. Material: peripheral blood, obtained 28 days after the second AZD1222 dose. This clonotype originated in an adult who received the AZD1222 COVID-19 vaccine. CDR3: CASSSNTEAFF. CDR3 bases: TGTGCCAGCAGCTCGAACACTGAAGCTTTCTTT.